This T cell receptor (beta chain) is drawn from a study of T cells in Graves' hyperthyroidism and ophthalmopathy. Whole-study findings and limits: Ophthalmopathy was distinguished from stable hyperthyroidism by 13 V-J signatures.

TCR beta CDR3 regions were amplified from RNA transcripts. Initially, a first-round RT-PCR of the TCR CDR3 employed the HTBI primer set. TCRdb re-derived calls from the multiplex PCR reads in MiXCR, one entry per CDR3 protein. The sample lists almost 50,000 distinct CDR3 sequences; approximately 50% were seen once. From its first to its last residue, the CDR3 has 8 amino acids. Germline CDR1 reads LNHDA; CDR2 reads SQIVND (reference sequence). This clonotype was observed a few times. The target antigen is unknown. This CDR3 fails to terminate in the conserved phenylalanine or tryptophan, so it likely reflects a read error. Because the CDR3's place on the DNA is in doubt, the DNA is left out and the CDR3 is given as listed by TCRdb.

This clonotype was obtained from a man aged 18 to 30 with Graves' hyperthyroidism. Specimen: peripheral blood or thyroid tissue (not recorded which). The chain joins TRBV19 to TRBJ2-7; the table names TRBD2, a call not compared with the DNA. This CDR3 reads CASSLGTS.